This TCR beta chain was captured in a study of blood T cell repertoires in COVID-19. Study-wide background: Sources were T cells, B-cell-depleted T cells, or PBMCs; the material itself was cDNA or gDNA.

CDR1 and CDR2 from the germline V gene are GTSNPN and SVGIG (reference sequence). The CDR3 is 17 residues long. Trimming cost V 2 bases and J 0 bases, with 20 bases left between them. This clone was counted once. Authors' processing steps: For nucleated cells, counts were estimated from reference gene primer amplification. Data came from immunoSEQ multiplex PCR; TCRdb stores just in-frame clones and leaves some out. The DNA was the basis for D and trimming; V, J and clone size are from that table. This repertoire shows approximately 50,000 clones, about 85% found once; its top ten account for 5.5% to 7.5%.

The TCR comes from a man aged 60 to 75 with acute or convalescent COVID-19. The sequenced sample consisted of peripheral blood. V is TRBV30 and J is TRBJ2-7, with TRBD1 as a possible D gene (5 bases). As DNA, the CDR3 is TGTGCCTGGAGTCCAAGGGGTCACCTTTTAACCTCCTACGAGCAGTACTTC. It is translated as CAWSPRGHLLTSYEQYF.